The source of this TCR beta chain is a study of cytomegalovirus exposure and HLA in healthy donors (dated by TCRdb to 2016 to 2017). With respect to the entire study: According to an earlier analysis of a few hundred of the donors, about 179 million T cells yielded some 120 million unique TCR beta sequences and approximately 300 Gb of sequence data. Around 320 gigabases of sequencing data and 80 million or so unique TCR sequences were included in an early release covering about 600 HLA-typed donors. The genetic ancestry cluster associated with self-reported Caucasian donors included around four fifths of the roughly 360 genotyped donors. The study aimed to test whether cataloging public T cell receptors could reveal signatures of past pathogen exposure. The study profiled the T cell repertoires of 500 to 800 subjects by immunosequencing and related them to cytomegalovirus serostatus. In addition to the first cohort of several hundred subjects, a separate validation cohort of over 90 different subjects was used. High-throughput TCR immunosequencing, statistical association of individual TCRs with disease status, and machine learning were combined to predict cytomegalovirus infection status. In a later analysis, previously published TCR beta repertoires from 666 donors were re-analyzed and high-resolution HLA genotyping was added so that TCR occurrence patterns could be studied. The later analysis used no new phenotypic data to find candidate immune exposures, relying instead on TCR beta sequences and their occurrence across donors. An earlier analysis of 500 to 650 of the donors applied high-throughput TCR beta sequencing to assess whether each TCR beta V gene segment acted as functional or pseudogenic. Donor age, sex, ethnicity and CMV serostatus were compiled alongside the repertoire data. In a later genetic analysis, genome-wide SNP genotypes for about 55% of the roughly 670 donors were used, and that subset was treated as a discovery cohort. Every discovery cohort repertoire had been produced on one sequencing platform. Both class I and class II loci were covered by HLA typing, at four-digit resolution. The number of typed donors differed by locus: roughly 620-630 for A, B, C, DRB1 and DQB1; some 500 for DQA1; over 600 for DPA1; and roughly 490 for DPB1. Because of strong linkage in the cohort, roughly five DR-DQ haplotypes were treated as single units for association and clustering. Across around 400 genotyped donors of the cohort, an average of 235,054 unique TCR beta nucleotide sequences per donor were sequenced, and roughly 20% of those sequences were non-productive.

What the authors observed across the whole study: The only immune exposure information available for the cohort was CMV serostatus. This cohort had only TCR beta chains sequenced, and the lack of alpha or paired-chain data limited which features could be detected. According to the authors, the approach could potentially be generalized to other disease states and immunological phenotypes. A later analysis found that HLA-associated TCR beta chains were more clonally expanded and had lower generation probabilities than equally common non-associated chains. Correlated functional status among segregating V segments might reflect linkage disequilibrium, but an unknown experimental factor could not be ruled out. An earlier analysis of 587 of the donors showed that most TCR beta V segments appeared in productive rearrangements either about 90% or about 30% of the time, which broadly matched IMGT annotations. In a later genetic analysis, fewer N-insertions in productive TCRs were reported among donors in an Asian-associated ancestry cluster than the roughly 700-donor mean. In a later analysis, around 17,000 TCR beta sequences were associated with specific HLA alleles at a false discovery rate of 0.05. Most TCR sequences were observed very rarely across donors, whereas some public TCRs were present in many individuals. Because HLA typing was missing for some donors at each locus, association tests included only the typed subset. V-gene and J-gene trimming of TCR beta chains was associated with a missense DCLRE1C variant in a later genetic analysis, and the association was replicated in an independent cohort. The study listed 164 TCR beta chains as associated with cytomegalovirus. A later analysis reported that several top co-occurrence clusters appeared linked to parvovirus B19, influenza, CMV and Epstein-Barr virus. In a later analysis, TCR association rates were found to vary across HLA loci, with the most associated TCRs seen for DRB1 alleles and the fewest for HLA-C alleles. A later analysis found that most CMV-associated TCR beta chains appeared HLA-restricted, with HLA associations seemingly driven largely by CMV exposure. Strong co-occurrence of HLA alleles, especially DR and DQ, made assigning TCR associations to individual alleles difficult. Because counts were too low, under 20 rarely observed V segments, including chromosome 9 orphons, were left out of the earlier analysis of roughly 600 of the donors. Roughly uniform sequencing depth across donors was assumed in presence/absence analyses, although this assumption may not hold. A cluster of highly shared sequence variants was judged likely to be a technical artifact of the sequencing pipeline. Some IMGT-functional V segments, including TRBV6-2 and TRBV6-3, could not be distinguished by the 87-base-pair reads and were therefore excluded. A few of the identified cytomegalovirus-associated TCR beta chains were confirmed in vitro to be specific for cytomegalovirus antigens. A further reported finding was that TCR beta sequences accurately predicted the HLA-A and HLA-B alleles for most subjects in the first cohort. The classifier was reported to diagnose cytomegalovirus status with high specificity and sensitivity in both the original cohort and the validation cohort.

Note on this clone: Its antigen is not yet known. No base quality values were provided; no much bigger clone lies one nucleotide off.

The library was made by the immunoSEQ multiplex PCR assay. The multiplex PCR relied on a mix of 60 forward primers for TCR Vbeta segments and 13 reverse primers for TCR Jbeta segments. The CDR3 region of rearranged TCR beta genes was amplified from genomic DNA with a multiplex PCR assay. On the Illumina HiSeq System, the amplified TCR beta libraries were sequenced as 87-base-pair reads. The authors processed their data as follows. A later analysis tallied around 82 million unique TCR beta chains across the 660 or so repertoires, and around 12 million of those chains were shared by two or more donors. To remove PCR and sequencing errors, raw reads were error-corrected and collapsed into unique sequences using a nearest-neighbor algorithm that merged closely related sequences. V, D and J gene segments were assigned by aligning CDR3 sequences to IMGT reference sequences. For a sequence to be retained, a match of at least six nucleotides was required to both a V gene segment and a J gene segment. A rearrangement was called productive if the CDR3 had no stop codons and remained in frame with V and J, and every other rearrangement was called non-productive. Following IMGT convention, CDR3 was defined as the stretch from the second conserved V-encoded cysteine to the conserved J-encoded phenylalanine. The earlier analysis of 587 of the donors excluded sequences that lacked an unambiguous match to a single V gene segment. An earlier analysis of approximately 590 of the donors called V segments functional above 56.7% productive rearrangements and segregating when the between-donor standard deviation exceeded 5%. To diagnose cytomegalovirus status from the catalog of TCR beta chain sequences, a statistical classification framework was built. In a later analysis, TCR nucleotide sequences were compared against IMGT/GENE-DB human TR gene sequences so that V and J genes could be assigned. The TCRdist pipeline was used in a later analysis to assign CDR3 sequences and most-parsimonious VDJ recombination scenarios. In a later analysis, every TCR beta chain was defined by the combination of its CDR3 amino acid sequence and its V-gene family, and reads without a unique V-gene family were dropped. In a later analysis, approximately 590 highly shared, low-generation-probability nucleotide sequences were removed to address suspected cross-contamination and a sequencing artifact. In a later analysis, a clonal expansion index was calculated for each public chain from normalized within-repertoire ranks of inferred template counts. A later analysis computed generation probabilities with a VDJ recombination model fitted to out-of-frame rearrangements, and checked the results against IGoR. In a later analysis, TCR-TCR, TCR-HLA and TCR-CMV co-occurrence was scored with hypergeometric tests, and a repertoire-size bias correction was applied to TCR pairs. To estimate false discovery rates, a later analysis permuted the HLA or CMV assignments 20 times. In a later analysis, co-occurring TCRs were grouped using DBSCAN, and TCRdist sequence similarity was added for clustering within HLA-allele-positive subsets. Co-occurrence clustering excluded repertoires with fewer than 30,000 or more than 120,000 public chains, plus five with anomalous nucleotide sharing. TCRdb re-hosts the immuneACCESS table, in-frame sequences only. Its copies lack some clones; in the studies checked, an unresolved V gene accounts for under half of them, and the cause for the rest is not known. V and J calls and clone size are given by that table; D and trimming were obtained from the DNA. The sample data list 100,000 to 150,000 clones, and 81% of these were observed just once. Around 2% of the sample belongs to the ten largest clones.

The cohort comprised some 700 healthy bone marrow donors. All cohort members were sampled while nominally healthy, although unrecorded immune exposures were likely present. The donor tested CMV seronegative, placing the donor among the 300 to 400 seronegative members of the cohort. Each donor provided a peripheral blood sample, and peripheral blood mononuclear cells were used for TCR beta sequencing. The Qiagen DNeasy Blood Extraction Kit was used to extract genomic DNA from the blood cell samples. The germline V gene yields KGHSH for CDR1 and LQKENI for CDR2. Its CDR3 holds 15 amino acids, cysteine through phenylalanine. The CDR3 DNA has 45 bases and is translated from base 1. The V end loses 0 bases and the J end loses 5 bases, and a stretch of 13 bases separates them.

The chain links TRBV18 with TRBJ2-5; the D gene cannot be resolved reliably. The sequence was obtained from a man younger than 35 in good health and CMV-seronegative. The sequencing input was PBMCs. CDR3 loop: CASSPPYPLEETQYF. The base sequence is TGTGCCAGCTCACCACCGTATCCCCTGGAGGAGACCCAGTACTTC.